The sequence of this T cell receptor beta chain was determined in a study of cytomegalovirus exposure and HLA in healthy donors (dated 2017 in TCRdb). Describing the broader study: An earlier analysis of 587 of the donors reported around 280 Gb of sequence data and around 100 million unique TCR beta sequences obtained from about 200 million T cells. Class I and class II HLA loci were covered by the typing at four-digit resolution. An earlier analysis of 587 of the donors used high-throughput TCR beta sequencing to judge whether each TCR beta V gene segment behaved as functional or pseudogenic. A later genetic analysis took genome-wide SNP genotypes for about 55% of the 666 donors and used that subset as a discovery cohort. Rather than drawing on any new phenotypic data, the later analysis identified candidate immune exposures from TCR beta sequences and the way those sequences occurred across donors. A later analysis re-examined previously published TCR beta repertoires from hundreds of donors and added high-resolution HLA genotyping to investigate patterns of TCR occurrence. Several DR-DQ haplotypes were treated as single units for association and clustering because of strong linkage in the cohort. The study combined high-throughput TCR immunosequencing, statistical association of individual TCRs with disease status, and machine learning to predict cytomegalovirus infection status. Donor age, sex, ethnicity and CMV serostatus were collected together with the repertoire data. Around 320 gigabases of sequencing data and 70 million to 85 million unique TCR sequences were included in an early release covering 550 to 800 HLA-typed donors. The number of typed donors differed by locus: about 620-640 for A, B, C, DRB1 and DQB1; approximately 530 for DQA1; approximately 600 for DPA1; and around 450 for DPB1. The aim of the study was to test whether cataloging public T cell receptors could identify signatures of past pathogen exposure. The study profiled the T cell repertoires of 500 to 800 subjects by immunosequencing and related them to cytomegalovirus serostatus. Along with the approximately 600-subject first cohort, a separate validation cohort of roughly 110 different subjects was used. Among some 400 genotyped donors of the cohort, an average of around 240,000 unique TCR beta nucleotide sequences were sequenced per donor, roughly a sixth of them non-productive. Every discovery cohort repertoire had been produced on one sequencing platform. Among the roughly 400 genotyped donors, under 90% belonged to the genetic ancestry cluster associated with self-reported Caucasian donors.

Broader findings and caveats from the paper: Most TCR sequences were seen in very few donors, while some public TCRs were found in many individuals. Compared with equally common non-associated chains, HLA-associated TCR beta chains in a later analysis were more clonally expanded and had lower generation probabilities. In vitro tests confirmed that three of the cytomegalovirus-associated TCR beta chains recognize cytomegalovirus antigens. According to a later analysis, most CMV-associated TCR beta chains appeared to be HLA-restricted, and the HLA associations seemed to be driven largely by CMV exposure. A further reported finding was that TCR beta sequences accurately predicted the HLA-A and HLA-B alleles for most subjects in the first cohort. Over 15 rarely observed V segments, including chromosome 9 orphons, were excluded from the earlier analysis of a few hundred of the donors because counts were too low. According to a later analysis, TCR association rates differed among HLA loci, with DRB1 alleles showing the most associated TCRs and HLA-C alleles showing the fewest. A later genetic analysis associated a missense DCLRE1C variant with V-gene and J-gene trimming of TCR beta chains, and an independent cohort replicated the association. Some IMGT-functional V segments, including TRBV6-2 and TRBV6-3, could not be distinguished by the 87-base-pair reads and were therefore excluded. Cytomegalovirus status was reported to be diagnosed by the classifier with high specificity and sensitivity in both the original and validation cohorts. According to the authors, the approach could potentially be generalized to other disease states and immunological phenotypes. Broadly in line with IMGT annotations, most TCR beta V segments showed up in productive rearrangements about 87% or about 30% of the time in an earlier analysis of several hundred of the donors. The study gave a list of over 150 TCR beta chains associated with cytomegalovirus. Linkage disequilibrium might explain the correlated functional status among segregating V segments, but an unknown experimental factor could not be excluded. According to a later genetic analysis, donors in an Asian-associated ancestry cluster had fewer N-insertions in productive TCRs than the roughly 700-donor mean. Because HLA typing was missing for some donors at each locus, association tests included only the typed subset. When HLA alleles, especially DR and DQ, strongly co-occurred, TCR associations were difficult to assign to individual alleles. Only TCR beta chains were sequenced in this cohort, and the absence of alpha or paired-chain data limited detectable features. In a later analysis, several top co-occurrence clusters were reported to appear linked to parvovirus B19, influenza, CMV and Epstein-Barr virus. Presence/absence analyses assumed roughly uniform sequencing depth across donors, an assumption that may not hold. For the cohort, immune exposure information was limited to CMV serostatus. In a later analysis, around 17,000 TCR beta sequences were associated with specific HLA alleles at a false discovery rate of 0.05. A cluster of highly shared sequence variants was judged likely to represent a technical artifact of the sequencing pipeline.

The CDR3 starts with the cysteine, ends with the phenylalanine, and has 14 residues. Of the read, only the CDR3 DNA is kept; its 42 bases are in frame from base 1. Trimming takes 3 bases off V and 1 base off J; junction bases not matched to a gene: 3. CDR1 ENHRY and CDR2 SYGVKD are derived from the germline V gene. A single count supports this clone. The antigen it binds to is not known. The input lacks base qualities; no much larger clone sits a single base away. The method behind the library was the immunoSEQ multiplex PCR assay. For the multiplex PCR, a mixture combining 60 forward primers for TCR Vbeta segments and 13 reverse primers for TCR Jbeta segments was used. The CDR3 region of rearranged TCR beta genes was amplified from genomic DNA with a multiplex PCR assay. Amplified TCR beta libraries were sequenced as 87-base-pair reads on the Illumina HiSeq System. As for the authors' bioinformatics: In a later analysis, around 80 million unique TCR beta chains were counted across the roughly 670 repertoires, and about 9.9 million of these chains were shared by at least two donors. Raw reads were error-corrected and collapsed into unique sequences with a nearest-neighbor algorithm that merged closely related sequences to remove PCR and sequencing errors. To assign V, D and J gene segments, CDR3 sequences were aligned to IMGT reference sequences. For a sequence to be retained, at least a six-nucleotide match to both a V gene segment and a J gene segment was required. Rearrangements were classified as productive when the CDR3 lacked stop codons and remained in frame with V and J, and all other rearrangements were classified as non-productive. Following IMGT convention, CDR3 was defined as the stretch from the second conserved V-encoded cysteine up to the conserved J-encoded phenylalanine. The earlier analysis of approximately 590 of the donors excluded any sequence lacking an unambiguous match to a single V gene segment. An earlier analysis of fewer than 650 of the donors classified V segments as functional when productive rearrangements were above 56.7% and as segregating when the standard deviation between donors was above 5%. A statistical classification framework was built to diagnose cytomegalovirus status from the catalog of TCR beta chain sequences. V and J gene assignment, in a later analysis, came from comparing TCR nucleotide sequences with IMGT/GENE-DB human TR gene sequences. A later analysis assigned CDR3 sequences and most-parsimonious VDJ recombination scenarios with the TCRdist pipeline. In a later analysis, each TCR beta chain was defined by its CDR3 amino acid sequence together with its V-gene family, and reads without a unique V-gene family were excluded. A later analysis removed 550 to 700 highly shared, low-generation-probability nucleotide sequences to deal with suspected cross-contamination and a sequencing artifact. In a later analysis, a clonal expansion index was calculated for each public chain from normalized within-repertoire ranks of inferred template counts. In a later analysis, generation probabilities were computed with a VDJ recombination model fitted to out-of-frame rearrangements, and the resulting probabilities were checked against IGoR. A later analysis scored TCR-TCR, TCR-HLA and TCR-CMV co-occurrence with hypergeometric tests, applying a repertoire-size bias correction to TCR pairs. False discovery rates were estimated in a later analysis by permuting HLA or CMV assignments 20 times. In a later analysis, co-occurring TCRs were grouped using DBSCAN, with TCRdist sequence similarity added in when clustering inside HLA-allele-positive subsets. For co-occurrence clustering, repertoires with fewer than 30,000 or more than 120,000 public chains were excluded, along with a handful of repertoires with anomalous nucleotide sharing. Drawn from immuneACCESS, this table holds only the in-frame rearrangements with V and J called that TCRdb kept. Clones are partly lost; checked studies trace under half to an unresolved V gene and leave the rest unexplained. The DNA was the basis for D and trimming; V, J and clone size are from that table. This sample is represented by 150,000 to 200,000 clones; roughly 85% of them were singletons. Together, the top ten hold approximately 0.89% of the sample.

The cohort was made up of 666 healthy bone marrow donors. Cohort members were all nominally healthy when sampled, although unrecorded immune exposures were likely present. The donor tested CMV seropositive and was one of the 289 seropositive cohort members. A peripheral blood sample was collected from each donor, and TCR beta sequencing was performed on peripheral blood mononuclear cells. Genomic DNA was extracted from the blood cell samples with the Qiagen DNeasy Blood Extraction Kit. The TCR sequence derives from a woman in her forties or fifties in good health and CMV-seropositive. Rearrangement joined TRBV10-3 to TRBJ2-7; 7 central nucleotides agree with TRBD1. Material for sequencing was PBMCs. The CDR3 reads as follows: CAISDEQGSYEQYF. The nucleotide sequence reads TGTGCCATCAGTGATGAACAGGGGTCCTACGAGCAGTACTTC.